The rows below give T cell receptor beta chains drawn from one sample of a study of response to subunit inactivated influenza vaccine. TCRdb recomputed calls from the RT-PCR reads with MiXCR, one row per CDR3 protein. The table records more than 400,000 distinct CDR3 sequences, 6.5% to 8% of them present only once. Here the sequenced sample was PBMCs from blood, taken around 2 years after vaccination. These receptors originate from a man in his fifties or sixties who received an inactivated influenza vaccine. CDR3s include the opening cysteine and the closing phenylalanine or tryptophan. Each record gives: clone size, V gene, J gene, CDR3 protein. The size of a clone is reported for some rows only, either as once, few or many, or as a class for expanded clones.

.	TRBV28	TRBJ1-5	CASSFSFRGHSNQPQHF
.	TRBV5-1	TRBJ2-5	CASSPDRGSETQYF
.	TRBV4-3	TRBJ2-1	CASSPLAQSASEQFF
many	TRBV20-1	TRBJ2-1	CSARQLGDNEQFF
.	TRBV2	TRBJ2-7	CASSGTGPEQYF
.	TRBV27	TRBJ2-1	CASSLSQGFSYNEQFF
.	TRBV4-3	TRBJ2-4	CASSSSRGSKNIQYF
many	TRBV4-3	TRBJ2-1	CASSLSREAYNEQFF
many	TRBV23-1	TRBJ2-2	CASSHWGLSGELFF
few	TRBV5-1	TRBJ2-3	CASSLKGPSTDTQYF
.	TRBV20-1	TRBJ2-7	CSARDGTGNYYEQYF
.	TRBV20-1	TRBJ1-2	CSAPDRGLWGYTF
.	TRBV11-2	TRBJ2-1	CASSLDGLAVINEQFF
.	TRBV14	TRBJ2-1	CASSQVPGTGNVEQFF
few	TRBV20-1	TRBJ2-7	CSAREVRRGYEQYF
few	TRBV12-3/TRBV12-4	TRBJ2-3	CASSGTGGRGSSDTQYF
.	TRBV28	TRBJ1-1	CASSFPGTNTEAFF
few	TRBV11-1	TRBJ2-5	CASGTLVAETQYF
few	TRBV7-8	TRBJ2-2	CASRYTGGFSNTGELFF
.	TRBV20-1	TRBJ2-4	CSASWGPDIQYF
few	TRBV5-1	TRBJ2-3	CASSLNGETLDTQYF
many	TRBV5-1	TRBJ2-7	CASPGPSSYEQYF
.	TRBV12-3/TRBV12-4	TRBJ2-7	CASSFSGQTYEQYF
many	TRBV5-1	TRBJ2-3	CASSAHRRDRRTDTQYF
.	TRBV7-2	TRBJ2-1	CASSVSRGGYNEQFF
many	TRBV5-1	TRBJ1-1	CASSLAREGGRSEAFF
few	TRBV7-2	TRBJ2-7	CASSSSLQGAWGEQYF
.	TRBV14	TRBJ2-1	CASSKSGIEQFF
many	TRBV20-1	TRBJ2-7	CSARDRQTKQYF
.	TRBV4-1	TRBJ1-4	CASSQAVKEKLFF
many	TRBV29-1	TRBJ2-2	CSVTPTGSGELFF
.	TRBV12-3/TRBV12-4	TRBJ2-5	CASSLQQRQETQYF
few	TRBV7-9	TRBJ2-7	CASSLAGGRVYEQYF
few	TRBV29-1	TRBJ2-7	CSVATGRAKYEQYF
many	TRBV12-3/TRBV12-4	TRBJ2-3	CASSPASGGNTDTQYF
few	TRBV9	TRBJ2-7	CASSAGGTGGYEQYF
many	TRBV5-6	TRBJ2-1	CASSRREVNEQFF
.	TRBV12-3/TRBV12-4	TRBJ1-4	CASPNPGELFF
few	TRBV28	TRBJ2-7	CASSLGTSGRGWEQYF
few	TRBV7-6	TRBJ2-2	CASSYLDGTGELFF
.	TRBV18	TRBJ2-2	CASSPSTSGTGELFF
.	TRBV5-5	TRBJ1-4	CASSLRSGAVNEKLFF
many	TRBV20-1	TRBJ2-7	CSASPRDLGGYEQYF
.	TRBV6-2/TRBV6-3	TRBJ2-7	CASSYPTGVGVF